These T cell receptor beta chains were read from a single sample in a study of blood T cells in healthy people across ages. Each CDR3 protein gets one entry after TCRdb re-called the 5' RACE reads with MiXCR. The table lists 700,000 to 900,000 distinct CDR3 sequences, about 53% of them singletons. Source material: blood. The receptor set was obtained from a man at least 80 years old in good health. Both conserved end residues are part of each CDR3. D genes are given only for firm matches. Clone size is given for some rows only: seen once, a few or many times, or a class if the clone is expanded.

j_call clone_size d_call v_call cdr3_nt cdr3_aa
TRBJ1-1 - - TRBV4-1 TGCGCCAGCAGCCACCCCGGGACACCCAACACTGAAGCTTTCTTT CASSHPGTPNTEAFF
TRBJ2-1 - TRBD2 TRBV20-1 TGCAGTGCTGGGGTACTAGCGGGAGTTGACAATGAGCAGTTCTTC CSAGVLAGVDNEQFF
TRBJ2-1 few TRBD1 TRBV29-1 TGCAGCGTTGCGGCGAGGGACAGTACCTACAATGAGCAGTTCTTC CSVAARDSTYNEQFF
TRBJ2-7 - - TRBV5-1 TGCGCCAGCAGCCGCGGACGGGGAATGAAGCAGTACTTC CASSRGRGMKQYF
TRBJ2-1 few - TRBV20-1 TGCAGTGCTAGAGAAGGGGCCTACAATGAGCAGTTCTTC CSAREGAYNEQFF
TRBJ2-2 - - TRBV29-1 TGCAGCGTCCCGACAGGCTTGAACACCGGGGAGCTGTTTTTT CSVPTGLNTGELFF
TRBJ2-7 - - TRBV20-1 TGCAGTGCTAGTGACACACCCTACGAGCAGTACTTC CSASDTPYEQYF
TRBJ2-7 few - TRBV10-3 TGTGCCATCAGTGCCTACAGGGACTACGAGCAGTACTTC CAISAYRDYEQYF
TRBJ2-1 - TRBD2 TRBV6-6 TGTGCCAGCAGTTACTCAGTTCTACGCCTAGCGGACAATGAGCAGTTCTTC CASSYSVLRLADNEQFF
TRBJ2-7 - - TRBV5-1 TGCGCCAGCAGCTTTGGGGCGGTAAGCTCCTACGAGCAGTACTTC CASSFGAVSSYEQYF
TRBJ2-3 once - TRBV10-3 TGTGCCATCAGTGAGTCGGATGGGGATACGCAGTATTTT CAISESDGDTQYF
TRBJ1-2 few - TRBV6-2/TRBV6-3 TGTGCCAGCAGTGCCCGCGGACGGCCCGCGTCCTATGGCTACACCTTC CASSARGRPASYGYTF
TRBJ1-4 - - TRBV9 TGTGCCAACAGCCGCCGTTGGGATAATGAAAAACTGTTTTTT CANSRRWDNEKLFF
TRBJ2-7 few - TRBV29-1 TGCAGCGTTGAAGAGAGGAGTAGAGGTCTATACGAGCAGTACTTC CSVEERSRGLYEQYF
TRBJ2-5 - - TRBV18 TGTGCCAGCGCCCAAGAGACCCAGTACTTC CASAQETQYF
TRBJ2-5 - TRBD2 TRBV3-1 TGTGCCAGCAGCCGCCCGGCGGGAGGACGGGAGTACCAAGAGACCCAGTACTTC CASSRPAGGREYQETQYF
TRBJ2-1 - - TRBV25-1 TGTGCCAGCAGAATCTCCTACAATGAGCAGTTCTTC CASRISYNEQFF